A single sample gave rise to the 32 T cell receptor beta chains below, sequenced in a study of low-dose radiotherapy and immunotherapy resistance in tumors. Primers targeting TRAV and TRBV primed first-strand cDNA, covering alpha and beta chains. TCRs were amplified for roughly 22 PCR cycles with a constant-region primer and V-primer adapter. TCRdb re-derived calls from the reads in MiXCR, one entry per CDR3 protein. The data hold under 90,000 distinct CDR3 sequences, with 30% to 40% observed a single time. Time point denoted: before trial treatment. Sequenced material: PBMCs, taken before treatment. All receptors come from a female donor with ovarian cancer.

This clonotype came up many times. This chain links TRBV19 with TRBJ2-3, with 8 bases matching TRBD1. CDR3 length equals 15 residues. The V gene end was trimmed by 4 bases and the J gene end by 0 bases; junction bases not matched to a gene: 3. The germline V gene has CDR1 LNHDA and CDR2 SQIVND (reference sequence). For the CDR3, the DNA is TGTGCCAGTAGTAGACAGGGGCGAAGCACAGATACGCAGTATTTT. The encoded protein is CASSRQGRSTDTQYF.

This clonotype appeared a single time. This chain links TRBV4-2 with TRBJ2-7; 10 nucleotides match TRBD2. CDR3 size: 15 residues. The V gene end was trimmed by 3 bases and the J gene end by 4 bases; junction bases not matched to a gene: 6. Germline lookup yields CDR1 LGHNA and CDR2 YNFKEQ. The CDR3 bases are TGTGCCAGCAGCCAGGACTTTAGCGGGAGGTACGAGCAGTACTTC. The encoded protein is CASSQDFSGRYEQYF.

This clonotype was found many times. The CDR3 region has the DNA TGCAGTGCCCCGGGCCTGGGGGTAGGATCACCCCTCCACTTT. It codes for CSAPGLGVGSPLHF. This sequence joins TRBV20-1 and TRBJ1-6, with a weak D call TRBD1 (5 bases). CDR3 length: 14 amino acids. With 6 bases removed from V and 10 bases from J, the gap between germline ends came to 19 bases. Looked up from germline, CDR1 is DFQATT and CDR2 is SNEGSKA (reference sequence).

This chain links TRBV27 with TRBJ2-1, with a weak D call TRBD2 (6 bases). Looked up from germline, CDR1 is MNHEY and CDR2 is SMNVEV (reference sequence). V was cut by 10 bases and J by 7 bases, with 23 bases left in between. The CDR3 length is 15 residues. The CDR3 loop reads CATQERAGYFNEQFF. DNA of the CDR3: TGTGCCACCCAAGAGCGGGCCGGATATTTTAATGAGCAGTTCTTC.

The chain recombines TRBV13 with TRBJ2-7; 7 bases are shared with TRBD2. CDR3 size: 14 residues. With V trimmed by 6 bases and J by 1 base, 6 bases remained unmatched. Looked up from germline, CDR1 is PRHDT and CDR2 is FYEKMQ (reference sequence). DNA for the CDR3: TGTGCCAGCAGTGAGAGCGGGGCATCCTACGAGCAGTACTTC. This translates into CASSESGASYEQYF.

Many counts were recorded for this clonotype. The chain combines TRBV2 with TRBJ2-7; D possibly corresponds to TRBD1 (6 bases). Germline V lookup: CDR1 SNHLY, CDR2 FYNNEI. This CDR3 contains 14 residues. Trimming took 6 bases from V and 2 from J, leaving 14 bases between them. This chain's CDR3 is CASSRTGLTYEQYF. In DNA, the CDR3 is TGTGCCAGCAGCCGAACAGGGTTAACCTACGAGCAGTACTTC.

In its sample, this clonotype was seen many times. This CDR3 is CASGREGARVRAFF. The CDR3 bases are TGTGCCAGTGGCCGGGAGGGGGCAAGGGTGAGAGCTTTCTTT. The V gene is TRBV2, the J gene TRBJ1-1, with 7 bases lining up with TRBD1. The CDR3 consists of 14 residues. Trimming removed 9 bases from V and 10 bases from J; junction bases left unmatched: 17. Germline assignment: CDR1 SNHLY and CDR2 FYNNEI.

This chain joins TRBV29-1 and TRBJ2-5, with unresolved D. Germline V lookup: CDR1 SQVTM, CDR2 ANQGSEA. This CDR3 is 12 amino acids long. V was shortened by 6 bases and J by 1 base, with 9 bases between the two germline ends. In DNA, the CDR3 is TGCAGCGTCCAAATTACCCAAGAGACCCAGTACTTC. Translation gives CSVQITQETQYF. Based on the CDR3 plus reference TRBV29-1 and TRBJ2-5, the full variable domain is SAVISQKPSRDICQRGTSLTIQCQVDSQVTMMFWYRQQPGQSLTLIATANQGSEATYESGFVIDKFPISRPNLTFSTLTVSNMSPEDSSIYLCSVQITQETQYFGPGTRLLVL.

As concerns this clonotype: A far larger clone is just one base off, so this is likely a read error. V is TRBV28 and J is TRBJ2-1, with 9 bases aligning to TRBD1. Germline V gene data show CDR1 as MDHEN and CDR2 as SYDVKM. Germline trimming cut 5 bases from V and 7 bases from J; bases unmatched to any gene: 12. The CDR3 runs to 16 residues. CDR3 DNA: TGTGCCAGCAGTGTAATGTCCGGGACAGGGATGAATGAGCAGTTCTTC. Translating gives CASSVMSGTGMNEQFF.

This chain joins TRBV29-1 and TRBJ1-6, with TRBD1 matching 8 bases. The CDR3 runs 14 residues. CDR1 and CDR2 (germline): SQVTM, ANQGSEA. Losses at the gene ends were 7 bases for V and 5 bases for J; bases not matched to a gene: 7. The CDR3 DNA follows: TGCAGCGCCCGGACAGGGAGGGATAATTCACCCCTCCACTTT. Its protein is CSARTGRDNSPLHF.

This chain links TRBV11-2 with TRBJ2-2; either TRBD1 or TRBD2 may fit D (6 bases each). V was cut by 4 bases and J by 3 bases, with 21 bases left in between. Germline CDR1 reads SGHAT; CDR2 reads FQNNGV. This CDR3 spans 18 amino acids. For the CDR3, the DNA is TGTGCCAGCAGCTCCCCTGGCGACAGGTGGGGGGACACCGGGGAGCTGTTTTTT. Translation: CASSSPGDRWGDTGELFF.

This clonotype was seen at least ten times. The chain is built from TRBV7-2 and TRBJ1-6; D unclear. This CDR3 contains 13 residues. Germline V gene lookup returns CDR1 SGHTA and CDR2 FQGNSA. The germline V and J ends were trimmed by 4 bases and 6 bases, with 7 bases remaining between them. The CDR3 loop reads CASSSRVNSPLHF. CDR3 nucleotides: TGTGCCAGCAGCTCACGAGTTAATTCACCCCTCCACTTT.

In its sample, this clonotype was seen many times. V gene TRBV7-9 combines with J gene TRBJ2-1; 11 bases fit TRBD2. The CDR3 runs to 14 residues. V lost 9 bases and J lost 9; bases outside the gene matches: 10. Germline V gene lookup returns CDR1 SEHNR and CDR2 FQNEAQ (reference sequence). The CDR3 here is CARTGTSGIGEQFF. The CDR3 DNA reads TGTGCCAGGACCGGGACTAGCGGTATCGGTGAGCAGTTCTTC.

The rearrangement joins TRBV5-1 to TRBJ2-1, with 10 bases matching TRBD2. Trimming cost V 3 bases and J 6 bases; bases outside gene matches: 18. The CDR3 is 19 amino acids. Germline CDR1 reads SGHRS; CDR2 reads YFSETQ. CDR3 sequence reads: CASSSGGGFTSGTINEQFF. CDR3 bases: TGCGCCAGCAGCTCGGGGGGGGGATTTACTAGCGGGACCATCAATGAGCAGTTCTTC.

Here the CDR3 reads CASSLGGEVNYGYTF. In DNA, the CDR3 is TGCGCCAGCAGCTTGGGAGGGGAAGTAAACTATGGCTACACCTTC. The V and J genes are TRBV5-1 and TRBJ1-2; tentatively, D is TRBD1 (5 bases). This CDR3 is built from 15 residues. CDR1 SGHRS and CDR2 YFSETQ come from the germline V gene. V was trimmed by 0 bases and J by 2 bases, leaving 11 bases between them.

This clonotype is judged medium-sized (0.01 to 0.1%). The V gene is TRBV7-2, the J gene TRBJ2-7; TRBD1 agrees at 7 bases. Trimming took 7 bases from V and 5 from J; bases not matched to a gene: 8. The germline V gene encodes CDR1 SGHTA and CDR2 FQGNSA. The CDR3 runs 13 residues. The CDR3 DNA reads TGTGCCAGCACCCGAAACAGGGGCGACGAGCAGTACTTC. It translates to CASTRNRGDEQYF.

There are many counts of this clonotype. The V gene is TRBV6-2 or TRBV6-3, the J gene TRBJ1-2; a weak D match, TRBD1 (6 bases). V lost 3 bases and J lost 8, with 16 bases in between. Germline V gives CDR1 MNHEY, CDR2 SVGEGT. The CDR3 contains 14 residues. The CDR3 region has the DNA TGTGCCAGCAGTTATCCGGACAGAGTATCGGGCTACACCTTC. Its protein product is CASSYPDRVSGYTF.

The chain is built from TRBV5-4 and TRBJ1-2; D unresolved. Per germline, CDR1 SGHNT and CDR2 YYREEE (reference sequence). V was cut by 5 bases and J by 8 bases, with 19 bases left in between. The CDR3 consists of 14 residues. The CDR3 region is CASSPWGGYEGYTF. The DNA of the CDR3 is TGTGCCAGCAGTCCCTGGGGAGGATATGAGGGCTACACCTTC.

The chain joins TRBV15 to TRBJ1-1, with D hard to call. This CDR3 region has 14 residues. V was trimmed by 5 bases and J by 1 base, leaving 11 bases between them. Germline V lookup: CDR1 LNHNV, CDR2 YYDKDF (reference sequence). The CDR3 here is CATSHGRSNTEAFF. The CDR3 nucleotides read TGTGCCACCAGCCACGGCCGGTCGAACACTGAAGCTTTCTTT.

Comments on this clonotype: A far larger clone is just one base off, so this is likely a read error. This rearrangement joins TRBV13 to TRBJ2-1; tentatively, D is TRBD2 (6 bases). V lost 4 bases to trimming and J lost 5 bases, with 15 bases between them. This CDR3 region has 15 residues. Germline CDR1 reads PRHDT; CDR2 reads FYEKMQ (reference sequence). CDR3 DNA: TGTGCCAGCAGCTGGGCCGGGACTGGCGACAATGAGCAGTTCTTC. This encodes CASSWAGTGDNEQFF.

This clonotype was recorded at least ten times. The chain links TRBV7-9 to TRBJ1-5; D is perhaps TRBD1 (5 bases). This CDR3 spans 15 amino acids. Germline values: CDR1 SEHNR, CDR2 FQNEAQ (reference sequence). V was trimmed by 3 bases and J by 6 bases, leaving 15 bases between them. The DNA for the CDR3 is TGTGCCAGCAGCTTTGGGCAAGGGGTTGGTCAGCCCCAGCATTTT. Encoded protein: CASSFGQGVGQPQHF.

The chain has TRBV18 and TRBJ2-2; 8 nucleotides line up with TRBD1. J was trimmed by 7 bases and V by 3 bases; bases with no gene match: 7. CDR1 is KGHSH and CDR2 is LQKENI in the germline V gene. The CDR3 is 15 residues long. In DNA form, the CDR3 reads TGTGCCAGCTCACCGGACAGGGCTTCGGTCGGGGAGCTGTTTTTT. This translates into CASSPDRASVGELFF.

In its sample, this clonotype was seen many times. The V and J genes are TRBV6-2 or TRBV6-3 and TRBJ2-1; D call uncertain. CDR3 length: 15 residues. The V gene's germline CDR1 is MNHEY and CDR2 SVGEGT. The V and J ends lost 6 bases and 0 bases respectively, with 12 bases between them. This CDR3 reads CASRSSVSSYNEQFF. CDR3 bases: TGTGCCAGCAGAAGTTCGGTGAGCTCCTACAATGAGCAGTTCTTC.

The rearrangement joins TRBV28 to TRBJ2-3; TRBD2 matches 8 bases. V lost 2 bases and J lost 4; bases outside the gene matches: 11. The germline V gene has CDR1 MDHEN and CDR2 SYDVKM. The CDR3 has 17 residues. The CDR3: CASSLPHWREDPDTQYF. CDR3 bases: TGTGCCAGCAGTTTACCGCACTGGCGGGAGGACCCAGATACGCAGTATTTT.

This clonotype was detected many times. The V and J genes are TRBV20-1 and TRBJ2-5; weak D call: TRBD2 (5 bases). This CDR3 contains 14 residues. V gave up 5 bases and J gave up 4 bases, with 17 bases separating them. Germline V gene sequence: CDR1 DFQATT, CDR2 SNEGSKA (reference sequence). The CDR3 spells CSAFPGSGAETQYF. CDR3 coding DNA: TGCAGTGCTTTTCCGGGAAGCGGCGCAGAGACCCAGTACTTC.

This clonotype was counted at least ten times. The chain joins TRBV6-2 or TRBV6-3 to TRBJ2-7, with 9 bases fitting TRBD2. The V segment lost 6 bases and the J segment 2 bases; nucleotides outside the gene matches: 5. Germline CDR1 reads MNHEY; CDR2 reads SVGEGT. CDR3 size: 14 residues. The chain's CDR3 is CASRLAGITYEQYF. DNA of the CDR3: TGTGCCAGCAGGCTAGCGGGAATAACCTACGAGCAGTACTTC.

This clonotype was detected ten times or more. The CDR3 nucleotides read TGTGCCAGCAGTTTAGGACCCGGGCGGGGAACCTCTGGAAACACCATATATTTT. It translates to CASSLGPGRGTSGNTIYF. V is TRBV12-3 or TRBV12-4 and J is TRBJ1-3; D is unresolved. V lost 1 base to trimming and J lost 0 bases, with 16 bases between them. The CDR3 runs 18 residues.

At least ten counts were recorded for this clonotype. This chain links TRBV24-1 with TRBJ2-3, with 7 bases fitting TRBD1. Trimming removed 5 bases from V and 2 bases from J; junction bases left unmatched: 6. Germline V gives CDR1 KGHDR, CDR2 SFDVKD. The CDR3 spans 15 residues. The CDR3 protein is CATSARQGVTDTQYF. The CDR3 coding sequence is TGTGCCACCAGTGCCAGACAGGGAGTCACAGATACGCAGTATTTT.

In its sample, this clonotype was seen many times. J is TRBJ1-6 and V is TRBV3-1, with TRBD1 as a possible D gene (6 bases). The CDR3 is 15 residues long. V lost 5 bases and J lost 7, with 15 bases in between. Germline lookup yields CDR1 LGHDT and CDR2 YNNKEL (reference sequence). The CDR3 loop is CASSSRGGSNSPLHF. The CDR3 DNA reads as TGTGCCAGCAGCTCCCGGGGGGGCTCAAATTCACCCCTCCACTTT.

V gene TRBV6-2 or TRBV6-3 combines with J gene TRBJ1-2, with 8 bases fitting TRBD1. The CDR3 loop spans 14 amino acids. CDR1 and CDR2 from the germline V gene are MNHEY and SVGEGT. Trimming took 0 bases from V and 8 from J; bases not matched to a gene: 5. The CDR3 region has the DNA TGTGCCAGCAGTTACTCCGGGACAGGAGGCGGCTACACCTTC. Its protein product is CASSYSGTGGGYTF.

This clonotype was recorded many times. This sequence joins TRBV9 and TRBJ2-2; 10 bases align to TRBD1. This CDR3 has 16 amino acids. V gave up 0 bases and J gave up 3 bases; unmatched junction bases: 2. CDR1 SGDLS and CDR2 YYNGEE come from the germline V gene. The CDR3 region has the DNA TGTGCCAGCAGCGTAGGGACAGGGGGGTACACCGGGGAGCTGTTTTTT. It specifies CASSVGTGGYTGELFF.

This clonotype occurred once. With only one base between it and a far larger clone, this is likely a read error. J is TRBJ2-1 and V is TRBV5-1; tentatively, D is TRBD2 (5 bases). There are 14 residues in the CDR3. Germline CDR1 and CDR2: SGHRS and YFSETQ. Trimming cost V 0 bases and J 10 bases, with 14 bases left between them. CDR3 DNA: TGCGCCAGCAGCTTGGGCGGGCGCCGGAACGAGCAGTTCTTC. This translates into CASSLGGRRNEQFF.